This TCR beta chain was observed in a study of OX40 agonist ivuxolimab in advanced cancers. Study in general: Partial responses were achieved by three patients, one with hepatocellular carcinoma and two with cutaneous melanoma.

The CDR3 sequence is 16 residues long. Germline lookup yields CDR1 LGHNA and CDR2 YSLEER. V lost 0 bases to trimming and J lost 4 bases, with 13 bases between them. Clones were read by immunoSEQ multiplex PCR, and TCRdb kept only the in-frame ones, dropping some. The data contain 60,000 to 75,000 clones, around 93% of them seen just once; the ten biggest clones take up roughly 20%. The study, taken as a whole, reports: CD4+ and CD8+ blood T cells expanded clonally by week 6 at 0.1 to 3.0 mg/kg.

Individuals having autoimmune disease history or systemic immunosuppression were not enrolled. Concerning this clone: Its antigen is not known.

The sequences come from CD4+ or CD8+ T cells sorted from blood, collected in a trial of the OX40 agonist ivuxolimab. V and J are TRBV4-3 and TRBJ1-3; TRBD1 might be the D (6 bases). This TCR came from an adult with an advanced solid tumor such as melanoma, head and neck, liver or kidney cancer. The CDR3 nucleotides are TGCGCCAGCAGCCAAGATCCACAGGGTGCCGGAAACACCATATATTTT. This encodes CASSQDPQGAGNTIYF.